Included here is one T cell receptor (beta chain) sequence, with context. Its antigen remains unknown. Method: immunoSEQ multiplex PCR; TCRdb's copy keeps in-frame clones and lacks some. Seen here are approximately 90,000 clones, around 84% observed once, and the top ten hold 0.65% to 0.85%. The entry originates in a study of graft-versus-host responses after intestinal transplantation. Across the study: The whole recipient group had anti-thymocyte globulin induction followed by tacrolimus and steroids for two to four years. Study results and caveats: Allograft clonal ratios (graft-versus-host to host-versus-graft) were high in patients who had graft-donor T cell macrochimerism. The marrow of recipients harbored GvH clones, and ileum or blood showed some of them first.

The ends were cut back, 2 bases at V and 7 bases at J, with 14 bases in the middle. The length of the CDR3 is 15 residues. Looked up from germline, CDR1 is WNHNN and CDR2 is SYGVQD (reference sequence). This specimen consisted of unstimulated CD4+ T cells sorted from spleen or lymph node cells, obtained before intestinal transplant. The clonotype originates from a human donor who received an intestinal transplant. This rearrangement joins TRBV10-1 to TRBJ2-2; D is possibly TRBD1 (6 bases). DNA for the CDR3: TGCGCCAGCAGTGAGCAGATCACAGGGCTCGGGGAGCTGTTTTTT. Translation: CASSEQITGLGELFF.